These 27 T cell receptor beta chains were all obtained from the same sample, sequenced in a study of cytomegalovirus exposure and HLA in healthy donors. Here immunoSEQ multiplex PCR was the method, and the copy in TCRdb shows in-frame clones only, minus some. The table lists some 130,000 clones, around 89% of them singletons. The sample taken for sequencing was PBMCs. The source is a woman aged 18-29 years in good health and CMV-seropositive.

This clone occurred once. This chain uses TRBV5-6 with TRBJ1-1; TRBD1 aligns across 7 bases. V was clipped by 4 bases and J by 1 base; unmatched bases: 4. The CDR3 is 14 amino acids. Germline assignment: CDR1 SGHDT and CDR2 YYEEEE. In DNA form, the CDR3 reads TGTGCCAGCAGCAAAGGGACAGCGAACACTGAAGCTTTCTTT. Translating it yields CASSKGTANTEAFF.

The chain employs TRBV28 and TRBJ2-5; D gene uncertain. The CDR3 is 13 residues long. Trimming stripped 6 bases from V and 1 base from J, with 9 bases between. Germline loops: CDR1 MDHEN, CDR2 SYDVKM. The CDR3, as DNA: TGTGCCAGCAGGCGGCAACTCCAAGAGACCCAGTACTTC. This gives the protein CASRRQLQETQYF.

The gene calls are TRBV5-1 and TRBJ1-1; D remains ambiguous. V was clipped by 4 bases and J by 9 bases, with 22 bases between them. Per germline, CDR1 SGHRS and CDR2 YFSETQ. The CDR3 spans 15 residues. As DNA, the CDR3 is TGCGCCAGCAGCCTGACACCCTCGACGGAAATGAAAGCTTTCTTT. It encodes CASSLTPSTEMKAFF. Using reference TRBV5-1 and TRBJ1-1 for the parts outside the CDR3, the full variable domain is KAGVTQTPRYLIKTRGQQVTLSCSPISGHRSVSWYQQTPGQGLQFLFEYFSETQRNKGNFPGRFSGRQFSNSRSEMNVSTLELGDSALYLCASSLTPSTEMKAFFGQGTRLTVV.

The V call is TRBV5-1, the J call TRBJ1-2; D remains unclear. V lost 1 base, J lost 6 bases, and 7 bases lay in between. The CDR3 runs to 12 residues. CDR1 is SGHRS, CDR2 YFSETQ, per germline. In DNA form, the CDR3 reads TGCGCCAGCAGCTTGATGGGAGATGGCTACACCTTC. Protein product: CASSLMGDGYTF.

The V and J genes are TRBV7-2 and TRBJ2-7, with 7 positions matching TRBD1. The CDR3 has 14 residues. Germline values: CDR1 SGHTA, CDR2 FQGNSA. V lost 6 bases to trimming and J lost 2 bases; unmatched junction nucleotides: 7. CDR3 DNA: TGTGCCAGCAGTCGGGGACAGAGGACCTACGAGCAGTACTTC. Translation: CASSRGQRTYEQYF.

This chain joins TRBV10-1 and TRBJ2-7; 7 bases are shared with TRBD1. The length of the CDR3 is 13 residues. The ends lost 5 bases at V and 6 bases at J; junction bases unmatched: 7. The V gene's germline CDR1 is WNHNN and CDR2 SYGVQD (reference sequence). In nucleotides, the CDR3 is TGCGCCAGCAGTTTTACAGGGGATCGCGAGCAGTACTTC. As protein: CASSFTGDREQYF.

The rearrangement uses TRBV11-1 and TRBJ2-2; 8 bases line up with TRBD2. Trimming cost V 5 bases and J 4 bases; bases outside gene matches: 9. Germline V gene data show CDR1 as SGHAT and CDR2 as FQDESV (reference sequence). This CDR3 is 16 amino acids long. CDR3: CASSAKAGVGTGELFF. CDR3 nucleotide sequence: TGTGCCAGCAGCGCCAAAGCGGGAGTCGGCACCGGGGAGCTGTTTTTT.

The genes are TRBV10-3 and TRBJ1-1, with unresolved D. In germline, CDR1 is ENHRY, CDR2 SYGVKD. The CDR3 contains 13 residues. V was clipped by 2 bases and J by 7 bases, with 11 bases between them. This CDR3 reads CAISEAPGGEAFF. The DNA for the CDR3 is TGTGCCATCAGTGAGGCGCCGGGAGGTGAAGCTTTCTTT.

The J gene is TRBJ1-1, the V gene TRBV6-5; D gene unclear. V shed 1 base and J shed 8 bases, with 14 bases lying between them. The CDR3 has 14 amino acids. Germline V gene data show CDR1 as MNHEY and CDR2 as SVGAGI. The CDR3 spells CASSYFPSATEAFF. CDR3 bases: TGTGCCAGCAGTTACTTCCCATCGGCGACAGAAGCTTTCTTT.

The V call is TRBV4-1, the J call TRBJ1-1; D is perhaps TRBD1 (5 bases). The germline gives CDR1 MGHRA, CDR2 YSYEKL. The CDR3 is 13 amino acids. Trimming removed 2 bases from V and 4 bases from J, with 8 bases in between. CDR3 loop: CASSQTRVTEAFF. The CDR3 nucleotides are TGCGCCAGCAGCCAAACCAGGGTCACTGAAGCTTTCTTT.

Ten or more counts support this clone. The chain has TRBV30 and TRBJ1-6, with a possible D match to TRBD1 (5 bases). The CDR3 loop spans 15 amino acids. Germline values: CDR1 GTSNPN, CDR2 SVGIG (reference sequence). V was trimmed by 1 base and J by 10 bases, leaving 17 bases between them. The CDR3 sequence: CAWSAKGQGGSPLHF. In DNA form, the CDR3 reads TGTGCCTGGAGTGCCAAAGGGCAGGGTGGGTCACCCCTCCACTTT.

J is TRBJ1-2 and V is TRBV20-1, with D hard to call. This CDR3 is built from 11 residues. The V end lost 3 bases, the J end lost 6 bases, and 8 bases lay between the germline ends. Germline CDR1 is DFQATT and CDR2 is SNEGSKA (reference sequence). CDR3 coding DNA: TGCAGTGCTAGCGCTATCGATGGCTACACCTTC. Protein: CSASAIDGYTF.

This clone was counted a single time. The rearrangement links TRBV15 to TRBJ2-5; D is perhaps TRBD2 (5 bases). CDR1 is LNHNV, CDR2 YYDKDF, per germline (reference sequence). The CDR3 contains 15 residues. Trimming removed 3 bases from V and 5 bases from J, with 16 bases in between. CDR3 in amino acids: CATSSPREKWETQYF. In DNA form, the CDR3 reads TGTGCCACCAGCAGTCCTCGGGAAAAGTGGGAGACCCAGTACTTC. Variable domain in full (rest from reference TRBV15 and TRBJ2-5): DAMVIQNPRYQVTQFGKPVTLSCSQTLNHNVMYWYQQKSSQAPKLLFHYYDKDFNNEADTPDNFQSRRPNTSFCFLDIRSPGLGDTAMYLCATSSPREKWETQYFGPGTRLLVL.

The V call is TRBV7-9, the J call TRBJ1-4; D possibly corresponds to TRBD1 (5 bases). This CDR3 contains 15 residues. Trimming removed 1 base at V and 8 bases at J, with 14 bases between. From germline, CDR1 is SEHNR and CDR2 FQNEAQ (reference sequence). CDR3 in DNA: TGTGCCAGCAGCTTAGGGTCGGGGGTTGGAGAAAAACTGTTTTTT. It codes for CASSLGSGVGEKLFF. Using reference TRBV7-9 and TRBJ1-4 for the parts outside the CDR3, the full variable domain is DTGVSQNPRHKITKRGQNVTFRCDPISEHNRLYWYRQTLGQGPEFLTYFQNEAQLEKSRLLSDRFSAERPKGSFSTLEIQRTEQGDSAMYLCASSLGSGVGEKLFFGSGTQLSVL.

The gene calls are TRBV5-1 and TRBJ1-4; D might be TRBD1 (6 bases). The length of the CDR3 is 17 residues. The germline CDR1 and CDR2 sequences are SGHRS and YFSETQ. Deletions cut 0 bases from V and 8 bases from J, with 20 bases between. The chain's CDR3 is CASSLGTDRIAKEKLFF. The CDR3 DNA reads as TGCGCCAGCAGCTTGGGGACTGACAGGATCGCGAAGGAAAAACTGTTTTTT.

The CDR3 DNA reads TGTGCCAGCAGTTATAGGTCCCAGGGCGGCTACACCTTC. Protein: CASSYRSQGGYTF. The V and J genes are TRBV6-5 and TRBJ1-2; D perhaps matches TRBD1 (5 bases). The CDR3 consists of 13 residues. The germline V and J ends were trimmed by 3 bases and 8 bases, with 13 bases remaining between them. Germline V gene lookup returns CDR1 MNHEY and CDR2 SVGAGI.

The rearrangement joins TRBV5-1 to TRBJ2-7; 7 positions agree with TRBD1. Trimming at V came to 4 bases and at J to 2 bases, leaving 6 bases not matched to a gene. The CDR3 extends over 14 amino acids. Germline V gene data show CDR1 as SGHRS and CDR2 as YFSETQ. CDR3 residues: CASSGPGQTYEQYF. In nucleotides, the CDR3 is TGCGCCAGCAGCGGACCGGGACAGACCTACGAGCAGTACTTC.

The V call is TRBV2, the J call TRBJ1-2; unclear D gene. V lost 6 bases and J lost 4, with 9 bases in between. CDR1 SNHLY and CDR2 FYNNEI come from the germline V gene. This CDR3 is built from 12 residues. The CDR3 protein is CASREGSYGYTF. The CDR3 coding sequence is TGTGCCAGCAGGGAGGGCAGCTATGGCTACACCTTC.

In its sample, this clone was seen once. The V call is TRBV18, the J call TRBJ2-7; TRBD1 matches 8 bases. The V and J ends lost 2 bases and 3 bases, in that order; junction bases with no gene match: 9. The CDR3 is made up of 16 amino acids. CDR1 KGHSH and CDR2 LQKENI come from the germline V gene. This CDR3 is CASSPTATGDIYEQYF. The CDR3 nucleotides are TGTGCCAGCTCACCAACTGCGACAGGGGATATCTACGAGCAGTACTTC.

The chain is built from TRBV27 and TRBJ1-4; D unclear. V was cut by 3 bases and J by 4 bases, with 6 bases left in between. The CDR3 loop spans 13 amino acids. Germline V CDR1 and CDR2: MNHEY, SMNVEV (reference sequence). The CDR3 nucleotides read TGTGCCAGCAGTTTCACAGTTAATGAAAAACTGTTTTTT. Encoded protein: CASSFTVNEKLFF. Using reference TRBV27 and TRBJ1-4 for the parts outside the CDR3, the full variable domain is EAQVTQNPRYLITVTGKKLTVTCSQNMNHEYMSWYRQDPGLGLRQIYYSMNVEVTDKGDVPEGYKVSRKEKRNFPLILESPSPNQTSLYFCASSFTVNEKLFFGSGTQLSVL.

This chain uses TRBV9 with TRBJ2-1; 7 nucleotides line up with TRBD1. The CDR3 spans 14 residues. V was pared by 4 bases and J by 4 bases, with 5 bases of the junction left unmatched. Germline CDR1 is SGDLS and CDR2 is YYNGEE. The CDR3 here is CASSPGDSYNEQFF. The CDR3 DNA reads TGTGCCAGCAGCCCCGGGGACAGTTACAATGAGCAGTTCTTC.

CDR3 loop: CASSYGLGYGYTF. CDR3 nucleotides: TGTGCCAGCAGTTACGGACTAGGCTATGGCTACACCTTC. The rearrangement joins TRBV6-5 to TRBJ1-2; D not certain. V was pared by 2 bases and J by 4 bases, with 8 bases between. The germline CDR1 and CDR2 sequences are MNHEY and SVGAGI. CDR3 size: 13 residues.

The chain uses TRBV10-2 and TRBJ2-1; 7 bases line up with TRBD2. The germline gives CDR1 WSHSY, CDR2 SAAADI. V lost 3 bases to trimming and J lost 9 bases; unmatched junction nucleotides: 5. The CDR3 runs to 13 residues. The CDR3 region is CASSDSAGVEQFF. The CDR3 coding sequence is TGCGCCAGCAGTGATAGCGCGGGGGTTGAGCAGTTCTTC.

The chain is built from TRBV7-9 and TRBJ2-1, with TRBD1 matching over 7 bases. V was pared by 0 bases and J by 9 bases, with 11 bases of the junction left unmatched. The CDR3 is made up of 16 amino acids. From germline, CDR1 is SEHNR and CDR2 FQNEAQ (reference sequence). The DNA of the CDR3 is TGTGCCAGCAGCTTAGCTGGGGTGAGACAGGGAACTGAGCAGTTCTTC. It yields the protein CASSLAGVRQGTEQFF.

This clone occurred once. The gene calls are TRBV6-4 and TRBJ2-1; TRBD2 aligns across 11 bases. This CDR3 contains 15 residues. In germline, CDR1 is MRHNA, CDR2 SNTAGT. The J segment lost 6 bases and the V segment lost 5 bases, leaving 6 bases of the junction unmatched. In nucleotides, the CDR3 is TGTGCCAGCAGTCCTACTAGCGGGAGTACCAATGAGCAGTTCTTC. Translated, it gives CASSPTSGSTNEQFF.

The CDR3 region is CASSLGQGASTRTEAFF. As DNA, the CDR3 is TGTGCCAGCAGCTTAGGACAGGGGGCCTCTACGAGGACTGAAGCTTTCTTT. This rearrangement joins TRBV7-9 to TRBJ1-1, with TRBD1 matching 10 bases. Looked up from germline, CDR1 is SEHNR and CDR2 is FQNEAQ (reference sequence). This CDR3 is built from 17 residues. The V segment lost 1 base and the J segment 5 bases; nucleotides outside the gene matches: 10.

V usage is TRBV2 and J usage is TRBJ1-1, with D unresolved. V shed 2 bases and J shed 4 bases, with 17 bases lying between them. Looked up from germline, CDR1 is SNHLY and CDR2 is FYNNEI. The CDR3 spans 16 residues. The CDR3 here is CASSERLSAVVTEAFF. The DNA for the CDR3 is TGTGCCAGCAGTGAACGACTAAGTGCCGTGGTCACTGAAGCTTTCTTT.